This T cell receptor beta chain came from a study of shared clonotypes between healthy human individuals. Study summary: Donors, aged 18 to 49, were two women and three men. Study-wide findings and caveats: Sampling used blood alone; tissue repertoires probably differ.

V gave up 0 bases and J gave up 5 bases, with 11 bases separating them. The CDR3 has 14 amino acids. CDR1 is SGDLS and CDR2 is YYNGEE in the germline V gene. Concerning this clone itself: The antigen is unknown.

Sequenced by immunoSEQ multiplex PCR; TCRdb stores in-frame clones only, minus some. Among fewer than 600,000 clones listed, around 76% were seen once. Genomic DNA came from about 92 million PBMCs in unsorted samples. The chain links TRBV9 to TRBJ1-1; D not certain. Sample: PBMCs. The TCR sequence derives from a woman aged 40 to 50 in good health. Some clones in this sample may be carry-over from other donors' samples. In DNA form, the CDR3 reads TGTGCCAGCAGCGTAGGGCGGGCGTGGACTGAAGCTTTCTTT. Its protein product is CASSVGRAWTEAFF.